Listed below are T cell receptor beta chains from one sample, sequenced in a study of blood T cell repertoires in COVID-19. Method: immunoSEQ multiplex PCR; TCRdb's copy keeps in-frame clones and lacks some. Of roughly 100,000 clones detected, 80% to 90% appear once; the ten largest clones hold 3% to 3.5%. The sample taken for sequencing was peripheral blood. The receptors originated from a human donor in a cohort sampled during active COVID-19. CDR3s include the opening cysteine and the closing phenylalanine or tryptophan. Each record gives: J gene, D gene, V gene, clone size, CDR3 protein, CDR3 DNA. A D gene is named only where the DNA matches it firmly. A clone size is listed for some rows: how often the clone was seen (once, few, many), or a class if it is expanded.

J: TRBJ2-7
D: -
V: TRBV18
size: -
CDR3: CASSPLRIDRTYEQYF
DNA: TGTGCCAGCTCACCCCTACGGATAGACAGAACCTACGAGCAGTACTTC

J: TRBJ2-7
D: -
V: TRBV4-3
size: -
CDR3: CASSQDYGTALEQYF
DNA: TGCGCCAGCAGCCAGGACTACGGGACCGCGTTGGAGCAGTACTTC

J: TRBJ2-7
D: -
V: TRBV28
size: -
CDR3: CASGPGWAEQYF
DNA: TGTGCCAGCGGGCCTGGGTGGGCCGAGCAGTACTTC

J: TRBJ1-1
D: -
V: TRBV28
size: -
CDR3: CASSSRIMRTEAFF
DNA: TGTGCCAGCAGCTCCCGGATTATGAGGACTGAAGCTTTCTTT

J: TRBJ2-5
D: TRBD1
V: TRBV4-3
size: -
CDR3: CASSHRTGFAGETQYF
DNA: TGCGCCAGCAGCCATAGGACAGGGTTTGCGGGAGAGACCCAGTACTTC

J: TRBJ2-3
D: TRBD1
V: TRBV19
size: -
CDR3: CASRQEIGQGGDTQYF
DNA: TGTGCCAGTAGGCAAGAAATAGGACAGGGCGGAGATACGCAGTATTTT

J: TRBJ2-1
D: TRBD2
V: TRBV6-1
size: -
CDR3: CASSEFGWTSGFCEQFF
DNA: TGTGCCAGCAGTGAATTCGGTTGGACTAGCGGGTTCTGTGAGCAGTTCTTC

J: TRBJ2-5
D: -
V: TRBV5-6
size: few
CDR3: CASSQQKGRLLQETQYF
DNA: TGTGCCAGCAGCCAACAAAAGGGGCGGTTACTCCAAGAGACCCAGTACTTC

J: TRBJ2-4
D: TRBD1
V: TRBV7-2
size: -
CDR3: CASSLLGQVKNIQYF
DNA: TGTGCCAGCAGCTTACTAGGACAGGTGAAAAACATTCAGTACTTC

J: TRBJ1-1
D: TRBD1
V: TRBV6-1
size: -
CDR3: CASSTRDRGGSAFF
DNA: TGTGCCAGCAGTACCCGGGACAGGGGAGGGTCAGCTTTCTTT

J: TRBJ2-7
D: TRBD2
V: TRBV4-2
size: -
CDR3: CASSTRLSGSTHEQYF
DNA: TGTGCCAGCAGCACCCGACTAAGCGGGAGCACCCACGAGCAGTACTTC

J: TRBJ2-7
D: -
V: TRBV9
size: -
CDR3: CASSAAQGLHYEQYF
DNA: TGTGCCAGCAGCGCCGCCCAGGGACTTCACTACGAGCAGTACTTC

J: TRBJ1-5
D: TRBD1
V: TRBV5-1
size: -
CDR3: CASRAGTGSNQPQHF
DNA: TGCGCCAGCAGGGCCGGGACAGGGAGCAATCAGCCCCAGCATTTT

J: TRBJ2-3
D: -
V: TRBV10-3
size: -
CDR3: CAISGAGRSTDTQYF
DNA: TGTGCCATCAGTGGGGCCGGCCGGAGCACAGATACGCAGTATTTT

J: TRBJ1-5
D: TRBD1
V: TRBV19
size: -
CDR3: CASSTYGTGESNQPQHF
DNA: TGTGCCAGTAGTACCTACGGGACAGGGGAAAGCAATCAGCCCCAGCATTTT

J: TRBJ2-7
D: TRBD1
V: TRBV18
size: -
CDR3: CASSPGTGGYEQYF
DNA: TGTGCCAGCTCACCCGGGACAGGGGGGTACGAGCAGTACTTC

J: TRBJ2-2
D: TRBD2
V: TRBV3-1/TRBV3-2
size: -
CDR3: CASSQGLAGGTAGELFF
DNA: TGTGCCAGCAGCCAGGGACTAGCGGGAGGGACGGCCGGGGAGCTGTTTTTT

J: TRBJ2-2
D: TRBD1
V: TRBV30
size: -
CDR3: CASRGHRTGELFF
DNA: TGTGCCTCAAGGGGGCATCGGACCGGGGAGCTGTTTTTT

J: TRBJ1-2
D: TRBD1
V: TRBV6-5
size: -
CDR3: CASSRGQAVGGYTF
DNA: TGTGCCAGCAGCCGTGGACAGGCGGTTGGAGGCTACACCTTC

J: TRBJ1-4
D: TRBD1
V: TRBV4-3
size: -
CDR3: CASSPRTGGINEKLFF
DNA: TGCGCCAGCAGCCCCAGGACAGGGGGCATTAATGAAAAACTGTTTTTT

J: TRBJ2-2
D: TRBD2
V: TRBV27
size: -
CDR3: CASSFSTLAGAAGELFF
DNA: TGTGCCAGCAGTTTTAGTACCCTAGCGGGAGCCGCCGGGGAGCTGTTTTTT

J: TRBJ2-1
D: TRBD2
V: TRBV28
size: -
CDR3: CASSLFSWGLAGGPSSYNEQFF
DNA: TGTGCCAGCAGTTTATTCTCATGGGGACTAGCGGGAGGGCCGAGCTCCTACAATGAGCAGTTCTTC

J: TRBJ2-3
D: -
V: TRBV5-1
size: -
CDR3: CASSLAAGNTQYF
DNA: TGCGCCAGCAGCTTGGCCGCAGGGAATACGCAGTATTTT

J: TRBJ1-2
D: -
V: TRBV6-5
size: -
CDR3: CASSYRSGFGYTF
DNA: TGTGCCAGCAGTTACCGTTCAGGGTTTGGCTACACCTTC

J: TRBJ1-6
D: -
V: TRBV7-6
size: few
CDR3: CASSLARTANSPLHF
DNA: TGTGCCAGCAGCTTAGCAAGGACAGCTAATTCACCCCTCCACTTT

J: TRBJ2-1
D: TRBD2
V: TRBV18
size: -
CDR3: CASSPQIPRSTLAGEYNEQFF
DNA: TGTGCCAGCTCACCGCAGATCCCCAGGTCGACCCTAGCGGGCGAATACAATGAGCAGTTCTTC

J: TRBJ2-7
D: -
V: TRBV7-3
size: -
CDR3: CASSLYGGALYEQYF
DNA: TGTGCCAGCAGCTTATATGGGGGGGCCCTCTACGAGCAGTACTTC

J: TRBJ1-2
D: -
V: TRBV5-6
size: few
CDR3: CASSLGPLGRGYGYTF
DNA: TGTGCCAGCAGCTTGGGGCCCTTGGGGCGAGGCTATGGCTACACCTTC

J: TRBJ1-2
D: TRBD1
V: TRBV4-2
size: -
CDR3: CASSQVKGQGGGYTF
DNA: TGTGCCAGCAGCCAAGTAAAGGGACAGGGAGGCGGCTACACCTTC

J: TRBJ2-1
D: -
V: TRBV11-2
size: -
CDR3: CASSNGWDEQFF
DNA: TGTGCCAGCAGCAACGGGTGGGATGAGCAGTTCTTC

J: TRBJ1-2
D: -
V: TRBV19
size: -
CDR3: CASSIGRADGYTF
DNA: TGTGCCAGTAGTATAGGGAGGGCGGATGGCTACACCTTC

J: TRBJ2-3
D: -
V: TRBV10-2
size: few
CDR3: CASSGVGRTDTQYF
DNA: TGCGCCAGCAGTGGGGTCGGCAGGACAGATACGCAGTATTTT